This passage covers 17 T cell receptor beta chains from one sample sequenced in a study of shared clonotypes between healthy human individuals (dated by TCRdb to about 2020). Libraries were built with the immunoSEQ multiplex PCR assay. What TCRdb holds here is the immuneACCESS table cut down to in-frame rearrangements. Part of the clones is not present; checked against another copy, under half of the missing clones reflect an unresolved V gene, and the others are unexplained. The sample includes about 2.3 million clones, with over 85% observed a single time. 0.35% to 0.45% of the sample is taken by the ten largest. Sequencing was performed on naive CD4+ T cells from PBMCs. According to the study, the label for this sample's cell subset or site signals: CD45RA+ positively selected. These receptors were collected from a man younger than 35 in good health. Some clones in this sample may be carry-over from other donors' samples.

The rearrangement links TRBV28 to TRBJ2-5, with 9 nucleotides matching TRBD2. CDR3 length equals 17 residues. Germline V lookup: CDR1 MDHEN, CDR2 SYDVKM. V trimming: 8 bases; J trimming: 4 bases; junction bases outside the gene matches: 17. The chain's CDR3 is CASGKGAGGGVGETQYF. The CDR3 DNA reads TGTGCCAGCGGCAAAGGAGCGGGAGGAGGGGTTGGAGAGACCCAGTACTTC.

This clone was observed a single time. This rearrangement joins TRBV5-1 to TRBJ1-2; a weak D match, TRBD1 (6 bases). This CDR3 contains 14 residues. Trimming took off 3 bases at V and 0 bases at J, with 9 bases between the two ends. Germline CDR1 reads SGHRS; CDR2 reads YFSETQ. CDR3: CASSSGATNYGYTF. The CDR3 DNA reads TGCGCCAGCAGCTCAGGGGCAACTAACTATGGCTACACCTTC.

This sequence joins TRBV29-1 and TRBJ2-1; 14 bases map to TRBD2. Germline CDR1 reads SQVTM; CDR2 reads ANQGSEA. J lost 3 bases, V lost 5 bases, and 9 bases had no gene match. There are 17 residues in the CDR3. Here the CDR3 DNA reads TGCAGCGTTCCGCGACTAGCGGGAGGGAGTATCTACAATGAGCAGTTCTTC. The encoded protein is CSVPRLAGGSIYNEQFF.

On this clone itself: Different DNA sequences within this sample yield the same CDR3. The chain recombines TRBV5-1 with TRBJ2-7, with D perhaps matching TRBD2 (5 bases). The CDR3 totals 14 residues. Looked up from germline, CDR1 is SGHRS and CDR2 is YFSETQ. V shed 3 bases and J shed 2 bases, with 12 bases lying between them. CDR3: CASSSRTGTYEQYF. As DNA, the CDR3 is TGCGCCAGCAGCTCTCGGACGGGAACCTACGAGCAGTACTTC.

The chain links TRBV5-6 to TRBJ2-7; D is perhaps TRBD2 (5 bases). Germline V gene sequence: CDR1 SGHDT, CDR2 YYEEEE. With 0 bases removed from V and 3 bases from J, the gap between germline ends came to 13 bases. This CDR3 comprises 15 residues. DNA for the CDR3: TGTGCCAGCAGCTTGGGAGGACTTTCGTACTACGAGCAGTACTTC. This encodes CASSLGGLSYYEQYF.

The rearrangement joins TRBV29-1 to TRBJ2-7; D is unresolved. Germline lookup yields CDR1 SQVTM and CDR2 ANQGSEA. CDR3 length equals 12 residues. Trimming stripped 4 bases from V and 2 bases from J, with 9 bases between. The CDR3 loop reads CSVGQVAYEQYF. CDR3 coding DNA: TGCAGCGTTGGCCAGGTAGCCTACGAGCAGTACTTC.

This chain uses TRBV10-2 with TRBJ1-5; tentatively, D is TRBD1 (5 bases). CDR1 and CDR2 from the germline V gene are WSHSY and SAAADI. The CDR3 sequence is 16 residues long. Trimming left V 0 bases short and J 7 bases short, with 16 bases between. The CDR3 loop reads CASSESWGSGGQPQHF. As DNA, the CDR3 is TGCGCCAGCAGTGAGTCTTGGGGTTCCGGGGGGCAGCCCCAGCATTTT.

The chain is built from TRBV7-2 and TRBJ1-5; no clear D gene. Germline V gene lookup returns CDR1 SGHTA and CDR2 FQGNSA. The CDR3 is 13 residues long. Trimming took off 1 base at V and 6 bases at J, with 7 bases between the two ends. CDR3 in amino acids: CASSLEAGQPQHF. The CDR3 DNA reads TGTGCCAGCAGCTTAGAGGCAGGTCAGCCCCAGCATTTT.

The rearrangement joins TRBV7-2 to TRBJ1-2, with no clear D. Between the trimmed V and J ends, which lost 3 bases and 4 bases, there was a span of 12 bases. CDR1 is SGHTA, CDR2 FQGNSA, per germline. CDR3 length: 14 residues. CDR3 sequence (DNA): TGTGCCAGCAGCTTCGGCGTCACGGGCTATGGCTACACCTTC. It is translated as CASSFGVTGYGYTF.

CDR3 coding DNA: TGTGCCAGCTCACCATTGAGACAGGGGACGTACGAGCAGTACTTC. It is translated as CASSPLRQGTYEQYF. J is TRBJ2-7 and V is TRBV18, with TRBD1 matching 8 bases. This CDR3 contains 15 residues. Germline CDR1 KGHSH, CDR2 LQKENI. Losses at the gene ends were 2 bases for V and 4 bases for J; bases not matched to a gene: 7.

V and J are TRBV15 and TRBJ1-1, with 11 bases aligning to TRBD1. This CDR3 spans 16 amino acids. Trimming cost V 1 base and J 3 bases; bases outside gene matches: 4. Germline-derived CDR1 and CDR2 are LNHNV and YYDKDF (reference sequence). The CDR3 DNA follows: TGTGCCACCAGCAGAGGGGGACAGGGGGTTTACACTGAAGCTTTCTTT. It encodes CATSRGGQGVYTEAFF.

This chain connects TRBV6-5 to TRBJ2-7; unclear D gene. Germline assignment: CDR1 MNHEY and CDR2 SVGAGI. This CDR3 comprises 15 residues. V lost 6 bases and J 4 bases, leaving 19 bases between the germline ends. The DNA for the CDR3 is TGTGCCAGCAGCACGGACGGTTATCTTGGGTACGAGCAGTACTTC. Protein sequence: CASSTDGYLGYEQYF.

V is TRBV5-1 and J is TRBJ2-2; 8 nucleotides match TRBD1. CDR3 length: 17 amino acids. V lost 4 bases, J lost 1 base, and 9 bases stayed unmatched. Per the germline V gene, CDR1 is SGHRS and CDR2 is YFSETQ. The CDR3 sequence is CASSPAAGQVNTGELFF. The CDR3 nucleotides are TGCGCCAGCAGCCCGGCCGCGGGACAGGTGAACACCGGGGAGCTGTTTTTT.

The V call is TRBV5-6, the J call TRBJ1-5; D is unresolved. Germline CDR1 reads SGHDT; CDR2 reads YYEEEE. Trimming cost V 7 bases and J 2 bases, with 7 bases left between them. The CDR3 is made up of 12 amino acids. CDR3 bases: TGTGCCAGCGGGTTTGGCAATCAGCCCCAGCATTTT. Amino acid sequence: CASGFGNQPQHF.

The V and J genes are TRBV6-1 and TRBJ1-2; perhaps TRBD1 as D (5 bases). V lost 2 bases and J 7 bases, leaving 11 bases between the germline ends. Germline V gene lookup returns CDR1 MNHNS and CDR2 SASEGT. CDR3 size: 13 residues. The CDR3 DNA is TGTGCCAGCAGTGAATGGCGGGGGAGTGGCTACACCTTC. It encodes CASSEWRGSGYTF.

The J gene is TRBJ2-7, the V gene TRBV6-5, with 11 bases identical to TRBD2. This CDR3 comprises 16 residues. CDR1 and CDR2 from the germline V gene are MNHEY and SVGAGI. V was pared by 0 bases and J by 3 bases, with 4 bases of the junction left unmatched. The CDR3 region is CASSYSFTSGSYEQYF. The CDR3 bases are TGTGCCAGCAGTTACTCGTTTACTAGCGGGAGCTACGAGCAGTACTTC.

The CDR3 bases are TGTGCCACTCTGGGGAGGGCGAAAGAGACCCAGTACTTC. It translates to CATLGRAKETQYF. The chain links TRBV6-5 to TRBJ2-5, with 7 positions matching TRBD2. Trimming removed 10 bases from V and 3 bases from J; junction bases left unmatched: 8. Germline CDR1 MNHEY, CDR2 SVGAGI. This CDR3 contains 13 residues.